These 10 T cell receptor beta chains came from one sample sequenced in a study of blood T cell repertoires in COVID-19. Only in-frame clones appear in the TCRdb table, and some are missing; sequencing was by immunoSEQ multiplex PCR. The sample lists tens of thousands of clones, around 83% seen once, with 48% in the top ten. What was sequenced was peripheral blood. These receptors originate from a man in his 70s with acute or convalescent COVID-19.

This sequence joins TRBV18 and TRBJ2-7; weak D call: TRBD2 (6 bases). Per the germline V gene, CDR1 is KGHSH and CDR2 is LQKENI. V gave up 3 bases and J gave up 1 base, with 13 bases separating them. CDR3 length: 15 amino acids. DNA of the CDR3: TGTGCCAGCTCACCGCAGCCGGGACTGTCCTACGAGCAGTACTTC. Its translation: CASSPQPGLSYEQYF.

The CDR3 nucleotides read TGTGCCAGCAGCCCGCCCCCGACGGGTCCGGGGAAGCAGTTCTTC. Its protein is CASSPPPTGPGKQFF. The V gene is TRBV5-4, the J gene TRBJ2-1; D is possibly TRBD2 (5 bases). CDR1 is SGHNT, CDR2 YYREEE, per germline (reference sequence). Trimming stripped 4 bases from V and 11 bases from J, with 22 bases between. The CDR3 covers 15 residues. Supplemented by reference TRBV5-4 and TRBJ2-1, the full variable domain reads ETGVTQSPTHLIKTRGQQVTLRCSSQSGHNTVSWYQQALGQGPQFIFQYYREEENGRGNFPPRFSGLQFPNYSSELNVNALELDDSALYLCASSPPPTGPGKQFFGPGTRLTVL.

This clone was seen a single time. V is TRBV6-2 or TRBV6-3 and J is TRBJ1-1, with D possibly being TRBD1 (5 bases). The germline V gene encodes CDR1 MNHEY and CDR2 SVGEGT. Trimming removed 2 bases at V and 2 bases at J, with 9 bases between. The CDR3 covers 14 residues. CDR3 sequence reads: CASSYQTANTEAFF. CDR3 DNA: TGTGCCAGCAGTTACCAGACAGCCAACACTGAAGCTTTCTTT.

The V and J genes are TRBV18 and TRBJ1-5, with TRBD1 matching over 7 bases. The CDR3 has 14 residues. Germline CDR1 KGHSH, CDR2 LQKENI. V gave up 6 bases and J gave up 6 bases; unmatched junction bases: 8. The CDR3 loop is CASSPRTGAQPQHF. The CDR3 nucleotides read TGTGCCAGCTCGCCAAGAACAGGGGCTCAGCCCCAGCATTTT.

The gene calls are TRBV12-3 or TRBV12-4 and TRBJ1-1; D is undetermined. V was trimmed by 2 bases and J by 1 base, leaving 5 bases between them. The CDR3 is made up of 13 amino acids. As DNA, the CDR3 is TGTGCCAGCAGTTTATGGAGGAACACTGAAGCTTTCTTT. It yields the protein CASSLWRNTEAFF.

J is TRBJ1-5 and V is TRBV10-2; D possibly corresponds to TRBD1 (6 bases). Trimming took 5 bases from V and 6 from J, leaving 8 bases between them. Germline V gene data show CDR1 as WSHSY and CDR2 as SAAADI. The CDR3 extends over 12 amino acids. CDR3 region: CASSLQGQPQHF. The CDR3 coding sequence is TGCGCCAGCAGTCTACAGGGTCAGCCCCAGCATTTT.

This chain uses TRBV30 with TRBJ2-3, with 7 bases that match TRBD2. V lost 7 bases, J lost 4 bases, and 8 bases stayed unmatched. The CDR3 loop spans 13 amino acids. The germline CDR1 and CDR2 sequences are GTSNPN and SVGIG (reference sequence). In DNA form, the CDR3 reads TGTGCCTCCAAGCGGGACCGACCAGATACGCAGTATTTT. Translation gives CASKRDRPDTQYF.

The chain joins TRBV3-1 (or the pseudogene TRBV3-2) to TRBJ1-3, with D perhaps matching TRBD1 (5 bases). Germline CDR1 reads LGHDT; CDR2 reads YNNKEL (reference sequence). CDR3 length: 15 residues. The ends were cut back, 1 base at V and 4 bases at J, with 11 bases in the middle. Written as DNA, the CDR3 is TGTGCCAGCAGCCAAGTAGGGGTCCGGGGAAACACCATATATTTT. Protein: CASSQVGVRGNTIYF.

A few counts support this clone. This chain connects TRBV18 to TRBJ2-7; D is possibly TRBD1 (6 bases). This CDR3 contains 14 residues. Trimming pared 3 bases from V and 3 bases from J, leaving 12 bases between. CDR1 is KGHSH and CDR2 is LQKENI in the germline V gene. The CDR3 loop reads CASSPPGHLYEQYF. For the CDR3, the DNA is TGTGCCAGCTCACCTCCGGGACATCTCTACGAGCAGTACTTC.

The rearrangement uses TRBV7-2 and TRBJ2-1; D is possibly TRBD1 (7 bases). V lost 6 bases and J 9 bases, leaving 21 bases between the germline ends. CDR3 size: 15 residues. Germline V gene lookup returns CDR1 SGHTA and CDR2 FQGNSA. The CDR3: CASRPTGDLVGEQFF. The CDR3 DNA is TGTGCCAGCAGACCAACAGGGGACTTAGTCGGTGAGCAGTTCTTC.